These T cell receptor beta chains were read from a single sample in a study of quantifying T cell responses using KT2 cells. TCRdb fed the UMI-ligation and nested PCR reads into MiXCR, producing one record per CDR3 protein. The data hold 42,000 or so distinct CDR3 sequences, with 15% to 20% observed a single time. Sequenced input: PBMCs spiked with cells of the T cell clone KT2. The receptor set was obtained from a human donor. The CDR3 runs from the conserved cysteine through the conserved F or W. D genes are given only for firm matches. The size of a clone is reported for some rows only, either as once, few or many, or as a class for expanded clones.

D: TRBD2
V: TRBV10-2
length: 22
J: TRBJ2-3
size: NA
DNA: TGCGCCAGCAGTGACGTCCCCGGGACAGGGACTAGCGGGGGGCTACGCACAGATACGCAGTATTTT
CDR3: CASSDVPGTGTSGGLRTDTQYF

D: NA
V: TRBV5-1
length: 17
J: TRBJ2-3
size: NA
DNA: TGCGCCAGCAGCTTGGTCCCGGCAGAAGTACTCACAGATACGCAGTATTTT
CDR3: CASSLVPAEVLTDTQYF

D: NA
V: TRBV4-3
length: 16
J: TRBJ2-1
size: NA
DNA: TGCGCCAGCAGCCAAGAGGAAGCGGAGGCTTACAATGAGCAGTTCTTC
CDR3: CASSQEEAEAYNEQFF

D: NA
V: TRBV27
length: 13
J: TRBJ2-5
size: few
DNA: TGTGCCAGCAGTTCACCCTCGCAAGAGACCCAGTACTTC
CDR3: CASSSPSQETQYF

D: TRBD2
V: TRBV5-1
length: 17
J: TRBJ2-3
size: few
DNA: TGCGCCAGCAGCTTGAATTACGTAGGCGGGGGGGCCTATACGCAGTATTTT
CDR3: CASSLNYVGGGAYTQYF

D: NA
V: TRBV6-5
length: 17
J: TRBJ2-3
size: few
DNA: NA
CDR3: CASGGDTQYFGRDTQYF

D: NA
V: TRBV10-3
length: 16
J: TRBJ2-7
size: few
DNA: TGTGCCATCAGTGAGTCGGGGAGCGGAGTTTATCTAGAGCAGTACTTC
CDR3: CAISESGSGVYLEQYF

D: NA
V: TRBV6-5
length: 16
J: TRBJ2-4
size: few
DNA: TGTGCCAGCAGTCAGCAGGGGCGGGCTAATTTTGGGACTGAGTACTTC
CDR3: CASSQQGRANFGTEYF

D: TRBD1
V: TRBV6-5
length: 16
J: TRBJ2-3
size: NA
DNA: TGTGCCAGCAGTCCCCAGCCGGGACAGAGCACAGATACGCAGTATTTT
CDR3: CASSPQPGQSTDTQYF

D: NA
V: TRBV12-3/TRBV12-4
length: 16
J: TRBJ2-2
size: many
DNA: TGTGCCAGCACCGACCCAACAGGGTTAGACACCGGGGAGCTGTTTTTT
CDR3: CASTDPTGLDTGELFF

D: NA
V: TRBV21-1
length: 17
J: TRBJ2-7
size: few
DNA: TGTGCCAGCAGGGAATTACTAGCGGATCGGTTTAGGGACGAGCAGTACTTC
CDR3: CASRELLADRFRDEQYF

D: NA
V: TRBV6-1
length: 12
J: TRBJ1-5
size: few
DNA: TGTGCCAGCAGTGAAATTGATCGTCCCCAGCATTTT
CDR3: CASSEIDRPQHF

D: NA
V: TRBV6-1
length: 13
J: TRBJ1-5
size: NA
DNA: TGTGCCAGCAGTTGGGGTAGCAATCAGCCCCAGCATTTT
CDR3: CASSWGSNQPQHF

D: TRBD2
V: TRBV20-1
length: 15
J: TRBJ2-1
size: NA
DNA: TGCAGTGCTTCCAAGACTAGCGGCTCCTACAATGAGCAGTTCTTC
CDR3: CSASKTSGSYNEQFF

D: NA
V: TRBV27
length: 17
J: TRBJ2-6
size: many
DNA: TGTGCCAGCAGTTTATGGGCCAGCGACTCTGGGGCCAACGTCCTGACTTTC
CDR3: CASSLWASDSGANVLTF

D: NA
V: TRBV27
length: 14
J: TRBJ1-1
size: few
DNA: TGTGCCAGCAGAAGACTGGGGGCTAACACTGAAGCTTTCTTT
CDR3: CASRRLGANTEAFF

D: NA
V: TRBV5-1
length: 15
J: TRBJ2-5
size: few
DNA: TGCGCCAGCAGCTTGGCCGACGCAGACCAAGAGACCCAGTACTTC
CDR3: CASSLADADQETQYF

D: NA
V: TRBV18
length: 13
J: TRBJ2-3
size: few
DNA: TGTGCCAGCTCACAGGGGTTCACAGATACGCAGTATTTT
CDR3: CASSQGFTDTQYF

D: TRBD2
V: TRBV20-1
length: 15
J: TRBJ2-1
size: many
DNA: TGCAGTGCTAGAACAAGCGGGAGCTCCTACAATGAGCAGTTCTTC
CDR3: CSARTSGSSYNEQFF

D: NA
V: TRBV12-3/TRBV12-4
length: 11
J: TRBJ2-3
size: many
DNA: TGTGCCAGCAGCTGGGCAGATACGCAGTATTTT
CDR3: CASSWADTQYF

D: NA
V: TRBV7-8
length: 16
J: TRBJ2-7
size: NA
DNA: TGTGCCAGCAGCTCAGACAGACCATTAAGCTCCTACGAGCAGTACTTC
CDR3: CASSSDRPLSSYEQYF

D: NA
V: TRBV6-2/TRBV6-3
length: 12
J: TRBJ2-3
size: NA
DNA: TGTGCCAGCAGTTACCGAGGAGATACGCAGTATTTT
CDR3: CASSYRGDTQYF

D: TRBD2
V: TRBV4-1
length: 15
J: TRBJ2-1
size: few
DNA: TGCGCCAGCAGCCAAGAGGCGGGGAGGGACAATGAGCAGTTCTTC
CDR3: CASSQEAGRDNEQFF

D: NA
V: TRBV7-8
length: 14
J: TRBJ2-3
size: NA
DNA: TGTGCCAGCAGCGCCGATGAGGGCACAGATACGCAGTATTTT
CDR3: CASSADEGTDTQYF

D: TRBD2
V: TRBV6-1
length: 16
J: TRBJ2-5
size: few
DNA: TGTGCCAGCAGTGAAGAAGGTAGCGGGACCCTTGGGACCCAGTACTTC
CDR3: CASSEEGSGTLGTQYF

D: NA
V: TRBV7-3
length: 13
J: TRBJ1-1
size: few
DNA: TGTGCCAGCAGCGCACAGGGGAACACTGAAGCTTTCTTT
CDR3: CASSAQGNTEAFF

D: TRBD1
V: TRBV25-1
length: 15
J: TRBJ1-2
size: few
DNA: TGTGCCAGCAGTGCCGGGACAGGGTCCTTCTATGGCTACACCTTC
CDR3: CASSAGTGSFYGYTF

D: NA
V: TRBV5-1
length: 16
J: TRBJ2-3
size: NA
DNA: TGCGCCAGCACCCCCCACGGGGGTGACGGGACAGATACGCAGTATTTT
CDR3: CASTPHGGDGTDTQYF

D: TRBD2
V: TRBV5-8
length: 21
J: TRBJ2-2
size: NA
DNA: TGTGCCAGCAGCTTGGACTTGGGCGCAGGCAGCGGGGCCCTGAACACCGGGGAGCTGTTTTTT
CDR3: CASSLDLGAGSGALNTGELFF

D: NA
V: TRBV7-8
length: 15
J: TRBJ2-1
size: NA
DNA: TGTGCCAGCAGCCCGAGTTACGGGGTATACAATGAGCAGTTCTTC
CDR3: CASSPSYGVYNEQFF

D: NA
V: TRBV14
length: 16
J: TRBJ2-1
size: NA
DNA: TGTGCCAGCAGCCGTTACTGGAAGGGGCCCCACAATGAGCAGTTCTTC
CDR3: CASSRYWKGPHNEQFF

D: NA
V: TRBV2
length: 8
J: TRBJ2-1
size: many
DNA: TGTGCCAGCAGTACCCAATTCTTC
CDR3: CASSTQFF

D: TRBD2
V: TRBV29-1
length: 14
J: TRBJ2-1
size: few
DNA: TGCAGCGGCCAGGGACTAGCGGGAAGCAATGAGCAGTTCTTC
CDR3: CSGQGLAGSNEQFF

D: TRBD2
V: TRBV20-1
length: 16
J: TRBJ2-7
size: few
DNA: TGCAGTGCTAGAGTAGCGGGAGGTTTTGGGGCCTACGAGCAGTACTTC
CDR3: CSARVAGGFGAYEQYF

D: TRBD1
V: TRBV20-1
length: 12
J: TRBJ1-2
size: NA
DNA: TGCAGTGCTATTACAGGGGAATATGGCTACACCTTC
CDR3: CSAITGEYGYTF

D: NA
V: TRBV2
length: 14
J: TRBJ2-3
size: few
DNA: TGTGCCAGCAGGGTTCCGGGACACACAGATACGCAGTATTTT
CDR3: CASRVPGHTDTQYF

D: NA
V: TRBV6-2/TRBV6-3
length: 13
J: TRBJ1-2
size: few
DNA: TGTGCCAGCAACCAGAGACTTAACTATGGCTACACCTTC
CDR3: CASNQRLNYGYTF

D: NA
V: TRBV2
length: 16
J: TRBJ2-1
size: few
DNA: TGTGCCAGCAGTCCCGAGGCACTAGCCTCTTCCAATGAGCAGTTCTTC
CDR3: CASSPEALASSNEQFF

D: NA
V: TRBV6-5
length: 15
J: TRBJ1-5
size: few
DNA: TGTGCCAGCAGTGGCGACGGCAGATACAATCAGCCCCAGCATTTT
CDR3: CASSGDGRYNQPQHF

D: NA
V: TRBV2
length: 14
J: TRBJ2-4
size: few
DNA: TGTGCCAGCACCCTAGACGGGGCCAAAAACATTCAGTACTTC
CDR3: CASTLDGAKNIQYF

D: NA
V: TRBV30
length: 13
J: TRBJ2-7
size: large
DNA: TGTGCCTGGAGCCGACCTCCGACCCACGAGCAGTACTTC
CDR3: CAWSRPPTHEQYF

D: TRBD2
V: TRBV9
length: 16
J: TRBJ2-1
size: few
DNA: TGTGCCAGCAGCACCTCCGGGACTAGCGGCTACAATGAGCAGTTCTTC
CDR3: CASSTSGTSGYNEQFF

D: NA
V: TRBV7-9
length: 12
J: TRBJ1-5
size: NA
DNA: TGTGCCAGCAGCGCGAGGGATCAGCCCCAGCATTTT
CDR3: CASSARDQPQHF

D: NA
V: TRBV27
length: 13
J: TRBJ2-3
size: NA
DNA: TGTGCCAGCAGTTTGGGGCTTACGGATACGCAGTATTTT
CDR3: CASSLGLTDTQYF

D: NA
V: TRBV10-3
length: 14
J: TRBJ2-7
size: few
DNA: TGTGCCATCAGTGGAGCCGGGAACTCCTACGAGCAGTACTTC
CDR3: CAISGAGNSYEQYF

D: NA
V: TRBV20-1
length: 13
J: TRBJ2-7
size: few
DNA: TGCAGTGCTGCCAGAGGAGGATCCTACGAGCAGTACTTC
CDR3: CSAARGGSYEQYF